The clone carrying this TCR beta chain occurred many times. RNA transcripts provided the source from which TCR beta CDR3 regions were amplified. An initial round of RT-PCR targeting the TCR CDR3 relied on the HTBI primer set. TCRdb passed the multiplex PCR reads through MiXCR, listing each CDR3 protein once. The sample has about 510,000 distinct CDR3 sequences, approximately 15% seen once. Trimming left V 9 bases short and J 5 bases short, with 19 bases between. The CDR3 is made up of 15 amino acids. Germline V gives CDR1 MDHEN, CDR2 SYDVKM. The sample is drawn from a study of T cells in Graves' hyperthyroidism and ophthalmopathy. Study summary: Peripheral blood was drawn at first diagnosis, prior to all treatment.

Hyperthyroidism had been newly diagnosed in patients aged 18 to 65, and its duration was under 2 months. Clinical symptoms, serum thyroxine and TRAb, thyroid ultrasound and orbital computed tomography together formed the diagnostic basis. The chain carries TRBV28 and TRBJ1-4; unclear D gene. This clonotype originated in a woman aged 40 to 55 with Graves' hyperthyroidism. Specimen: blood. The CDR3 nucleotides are TGTGCCAGGACAAACTTGCAGAAACAAAATGAAAAACTGTTTTTT. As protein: CARTNLQKQNEKLFF.